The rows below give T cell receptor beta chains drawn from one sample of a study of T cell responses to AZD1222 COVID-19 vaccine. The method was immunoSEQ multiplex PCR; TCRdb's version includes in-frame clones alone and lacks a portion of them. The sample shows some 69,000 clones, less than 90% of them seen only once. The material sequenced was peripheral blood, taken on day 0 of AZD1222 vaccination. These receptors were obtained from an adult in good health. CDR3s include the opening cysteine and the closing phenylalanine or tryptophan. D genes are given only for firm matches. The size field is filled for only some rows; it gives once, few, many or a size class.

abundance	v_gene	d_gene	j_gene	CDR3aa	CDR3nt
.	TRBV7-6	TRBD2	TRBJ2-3	CASVDSGGLSTDTQYF	TGTGCCAGCGTAGATAGCGGGGGCCTAAGCACAGATACGCAGTATTTT
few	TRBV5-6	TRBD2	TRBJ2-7	CASSTFRTSVRYEQYF	TGTGCCAGCAGCACGTTTCGGACTAGCGTCCGCTACGAGCAGTACTTC
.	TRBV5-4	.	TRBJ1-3	CASAPSLDSQRNTIYF	TGTGCCAGCGCCCCTAGCCTGGACAGTCAGAGAAACACCATATATTTT
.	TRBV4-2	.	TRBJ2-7	CASSQVGLDYEQYF	TGTGCCAGCAGCCAAGTAGGACTCGACTACGAGCAGTACTTC
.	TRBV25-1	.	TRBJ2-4	CASSPGTLTSDIQYF	TGTGCCAGCAGTCCCGGGACCCTCACGTCGGACATTCAGTACTTC
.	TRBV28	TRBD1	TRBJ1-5	CASRTGYGNQPQHF	TGTGCCAGCAGGACAGGGTACGGCAATCAGCCCCAGCATTTT
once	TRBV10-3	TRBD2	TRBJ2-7	CAISSAGEQYF	TGTGCCATCAGTTCGGCGGGGGAACAGTACTTC
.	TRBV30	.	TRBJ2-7	CAWTARSYEQYF	TGTGCCTGGACAGCCCGATCCTACGAGCAGTACTTC
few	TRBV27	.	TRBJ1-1	CASSLGGLNTEAFF	TGTGCCAGCAGTTTGGGGGGCCTGAACACTGAAGCTTTCTTT
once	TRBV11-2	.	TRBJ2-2	CASSLAGVGLATGELFF	TGTGCCAGCAGCTTAGCAGGGGTGGGGCTAGCGACCGGGGAGCTGTTTTTT
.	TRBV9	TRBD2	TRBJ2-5	CASSVGAGGPRETQYF	TGTGCCAGCAGCGTAGGAGCGGGGGGGCCTCGGGAGACCCAGTACTTC
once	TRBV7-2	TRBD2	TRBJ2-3	CASSWTSGGRTDTQYF	TGTGCCAGCAGCTGGACTAGCGGGGGCCGCACAGATACGCAGTATTTT
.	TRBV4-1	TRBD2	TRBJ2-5	CASSQVATSGGAQETQYF	TGCGCCAGCAGCCAAGTGGCGACTAGCGGGGGGGCACAAGAGACCCAGTACTTC
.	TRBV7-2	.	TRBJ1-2	CASSLVGRQGYTF	TGTGCCAGCAGCTTAGTGGGTCGCCAGGGATACACCTTC
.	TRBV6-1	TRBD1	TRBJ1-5	CASSSGQALHQPQHF	TGTGCCAGCAGTTCGGGACAGGCCCTCCATCAGCCCCAGCATTTT
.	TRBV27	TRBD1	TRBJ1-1	CASSLRGGYRGPQMNTEAFF	TGTGCCAGCAGTTTAAGAGGTGGCTACAGGGGGCCGCAAATGAACACTGAAGCTTTCTTT
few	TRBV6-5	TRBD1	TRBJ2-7	CASSQRDRGTYEQYF	TGTGCCAGCAGCCAACGGGACAGGGGGACCTACGAGCAGTACTTC
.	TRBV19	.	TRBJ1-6	CASRQGSRVNSPLHF	TGTGCCAGTAGGCAGGGGTCGCGTGTGAATTCACCCCTCCACTTT
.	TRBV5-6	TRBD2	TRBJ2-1	CASSLPGGRANEQFF	TGTGCCAGCAGCTTGCCGGGGGGGCGCGCGAATGAGCAGTTCTTC
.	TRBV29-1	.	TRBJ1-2	CSCRDTLNYGYTF	TGCAGCTGCCGAGACACCCTTAACTATGGCTACACCTTC
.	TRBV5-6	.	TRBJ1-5	CASSTGNQPQHF	TGTGCCAGCTCGACCGGTAATCAGCCCCAGCATTTT
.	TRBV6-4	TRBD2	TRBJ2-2	CASSDSPRLGGDTGELFF	TGTGCCAGCAGTGACTCTCCACGGTTGGGGGGGGACACCGGGGAGCTGTTTTTT
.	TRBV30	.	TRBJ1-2	CAWTSDRFNYGYTF	TGTGCCTGGACAAGCGACAGGTTTAACTATGGCTACACCTTC
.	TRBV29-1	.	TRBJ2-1	CSYVGPSYNEQFF	TGCAGCTACGTGGGTCCCTCCTACAATGAGCAGTTCTTC
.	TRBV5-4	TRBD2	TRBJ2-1	CASSRGLVPPYNEQFF	TGTGCCAGCAGCCGGGGACTAGTGCCCCCATACAATGAGCAGTTCTTC
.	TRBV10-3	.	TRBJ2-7	CAISDRAAEQYF	TGTGCCATCAGTGACAGGGCAGCCGAGCAGTACTTC
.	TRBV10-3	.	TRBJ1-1	CAISESKGYTEAFF	TGTGCCATCAGTGAGTCGAAAGGGTACACTGAAGCTTTCTTT
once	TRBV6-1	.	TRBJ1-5	CASSESSIQGLEPQHF	TGTGCCAGCAGTGAATCAAGCATACAGGGTTTAGAGCCCCAGCATTTT
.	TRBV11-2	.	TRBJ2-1	CASSSPLGGGSYNEQFF	TGTGCCAGCAGCTCCCCCTTGGGTGGCGGGTCCTACAATGAGCAGTTCTTC
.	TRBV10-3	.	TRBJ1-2	CAISVLPQSAIDGYTF	TGTGCCATCAGTGTTCTCCCCCAATCAGCTATTGATGGCTACACCTTC
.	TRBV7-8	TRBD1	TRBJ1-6	CASSAQGTHSPLHF	TGTGCCAGCAGCGCACAGGGGACACATTCACCCCTCCACTTT
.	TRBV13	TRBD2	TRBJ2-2	CASSLRGMNTGELFF	TGTGCCAGCAGCTTGCGGGGGATGAACACCGGGGAGCTGTTTTTT
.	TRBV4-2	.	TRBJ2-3	CASSQDGGGASTDTQYF	TGTGCCAGCAGCCAAGATGGGGGCGGGGCAAGCACAGATACGCAGTATTTT
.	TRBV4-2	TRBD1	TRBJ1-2	CASSPLELLGTGFNGYTF	TGTGCCAGCAGCCCACTTGAACTCCTCGGGACAGGGTTTAATGGCTACACCTTC
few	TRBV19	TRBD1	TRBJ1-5	CAIDRGGGQPQHF	TGTGCCATCGACAGGGGCGGGGGTCAGCCCCAGCATTTT
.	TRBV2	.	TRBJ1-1	CASSEEGSNTEAFF	TGTGCCAGCAGTGAAGAGGGCTCGAACACTGAAGCTTTCTTT
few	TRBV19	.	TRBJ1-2	CATIGQTLYGYTF	TGTGCCACCATCGGACAGACCCTCTATGGCTACACCTTC
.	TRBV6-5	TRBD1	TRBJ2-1	CASRLDRAEQFF	TGTGCCAGCAGGTTGGACAGGGCTGAGCAGTTCTTC
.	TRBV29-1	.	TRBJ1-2	CSVEDLSYGYTF	TGCAGCGTTGAAGATCTTTCCTATGGCTACACCTTC
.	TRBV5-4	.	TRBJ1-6	CASSLGSGSPLHF	TGTGCCAGCAGCTTGGGCAGCGGGTCACCCCTCCACTTT
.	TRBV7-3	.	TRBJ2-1	CASSLAGYGEQFF	TGTGCCAGCAGCTTGGCGGGGTACGGTGAGCAGTTCTTC
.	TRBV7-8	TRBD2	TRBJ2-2	CASSKAASGGVGELFF	TGTGCCAGCAGCAAAGCGGCTAGCGGGGGAGTCGGGGAGCTGTTTTTT
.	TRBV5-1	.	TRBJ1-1	CASTQVGRTEAFF	TGCGCCAGCACCCAGGTAGGGAGGACTGAAGCTTTCTTT
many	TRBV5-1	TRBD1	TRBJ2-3	CASRSDRADTQYF	TGCGCCAGCAGGTCGGACAGGGCAGATACGCAGTATTTT
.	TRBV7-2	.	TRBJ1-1	CASSPLGRGVTEAFF	TGTGCCAGCAGCCCTTTGGGGAGGGGAGTCACTGAAGCTTTCTTT
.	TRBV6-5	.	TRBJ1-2	CASSYSEWGNYGYTF	TGTGCCAGCAGTTACTCTGAGTGGGGCAACTATGGCTACACCTTC
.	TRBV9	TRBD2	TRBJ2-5	CASSVAWASGSQETQYF	TGTGCCAGCAGCGTAGCTTGGGCTAGCGGATCCCAAGAGACCCAGTACTTC
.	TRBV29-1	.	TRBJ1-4	CSVAGTQSTNEKLFF	TGCAGCGTTGCCGGGACACAATCAACTAATGAAAAACTGTTTTTT
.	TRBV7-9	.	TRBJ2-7	CASSLAGAYEQYF	TGTGCCAGCAGCTTAGCGGGGGCCTACGAGCAGTACTTC
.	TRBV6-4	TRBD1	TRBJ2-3	CASSQQGTFTDTQYF	TGTGCCAGCAGTCAACAGGGGACGTTCACAGATACGCAGTATTTT
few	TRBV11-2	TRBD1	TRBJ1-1	CASSLGGGTVEAFF	TGTGCCAGCAGCTTAGGAGGTGGGACAGTTGAAGCTTTCTTT
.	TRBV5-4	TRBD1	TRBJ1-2	CASSQTGRDYGYTF	TGTGCCAGCAGCCAGACAGGGAGAGACTATGGCTACACCTTC
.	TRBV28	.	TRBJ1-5	CASTIASGRINQPQHF	TGTGCCAGCACTATTGCATCAGGTCGGATCAATCAGCCCCAGCATTTT
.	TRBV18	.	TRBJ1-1	CASSPQKMNTEAFF	TGTGCCAGCTCACCACAGAAAATGAACACTGAAGCTTTCTTT
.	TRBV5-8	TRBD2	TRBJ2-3	CASSLIAGGVADTQYF	TGTGCCAGCAGCCTGATAGCGGGGGGTGTAGCGGATACGCAGTATTTT
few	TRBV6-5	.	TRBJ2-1	CASSYSMASEQFF	TGTGCCAGCAGTTACTCGATGGCATCCGAGCAGTTCTTC
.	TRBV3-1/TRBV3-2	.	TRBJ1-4	CASSPGTGGQEKLFF	TGTGCCAGCAGCCCAGGGACCGGGGGGCAGGAAAAACTGTTTTTT